This section outlines one T cell receptor beta chain sequence together with its context. What this receptor recognizes is not known. Base qualities are missing; no much larger clone stands one base away. For TCR beta sequencing, blood samples came from the related transplant donors. Using Nuclei Lysis Solution, genomic DNA was extracted from unfractionated peripheral blood mononuclear cells that were either fresh or cryopreserved. The immunoSEQ assay, a bias-controlled multiplex PCR using V- and J-specific primers, was used to amplify TCR beta CDR3 regions from genomic DNA. A proprietary barcode and Illumina adapter sequences were added to the CDR3 amplicons in a second PCR step. An Illumina MiSeq instrument was used for sequencing of the CDR3 libraries. In the original analysis: immunoSEQ Analyzer 3.0 was used for export and quality control, with R Bioconductor and Immunarch used for downstream analyses. Only productive rearrangements in the normalized downsampled data set went into calculating the repertoire metrics. In the normalized cohort, a clonotype counted as pathologically expanded if the clonotype was larger than 5 templates. The Inverse Simpson Index served as the measure of repertoire diversity. To capture all clonotypes, the CMV-specificity analyses were run on the non-normalized data set. Drawn from immuneACCESS, this table holds only the in-frame rearrangements with V and J called that TCRdb kept. Clones are partly lost; checked studies trace under half to an unresolved V gene and leave the rest unexplained. The V and J calls and clone size were taken over from that table, and D and trimming were inferred from the DNA. The sample data list around 12,000 clones, and over 40% of these were observed just once. Together, the top ten hold over 9.5% of the sample.

From the cysteine through the phenylalanine, the CDR3 covers 13 amino acids. Only the CDR3 region is kept as DNA, spanning 39 bases read in frame from base 1. For CDR1 and CDR2, the germline V gene (reference sequence) lists GTSNPN and SVGIG. V lost 4 bases and J lost 1 base; the stretch between them is 8 bases long. This entry belongs to a study of T cell clonotyping in hematopoietic cell transplantation (dated by TCRdb to the early 2020s). Notes on the research overall: The study collected over a hundred blood samples from under 45 consecutive transplant recipients and their related donors. Patients were recruited between 2015 and 2017 and followed until late 2020 or death.

Study-level results and caveats: Recipient repertoires showed only a small fraction of overlap with donor repertoires, and over 95% appeared de novo at the given depth. Inverse Simpson Index values from donors and from recipients before transplant predicted broader TCR repertoire diversity after transplant. The sample size was limited, and CD4 and CD8 repertoire contributions could not be separated because cells were not sorted. After transplant, TCR diversity in recipients dropped, and pathologically expanded clonotypes increased progressively from day 30 to day 180.

Sample: peripheral blood mononuclear cells. The receptor comes from a man aged 45-60 years in good health. Some clones in this sample may be carry-over from other donors' samples. The sequence joins TRBV30 to TRBJ2-1, with the D segment identity uncertain. Here is the DNA: TGTGCCTGGAAGAGTGGTTCCTACAATGAGCAGTTCTTC. Protein translation: CAWKSGSYNEQFF.